The 21 T cell receptor beta chains given below trace back to one sample, sequenced in a study of identifying expanded T cells in peripheral blood. Measured with immunoSEQ multiplex PCR; TCRdb has only the in-frame clones, and not every one. The table has about 91,000 clones, about nine tenths seen once. The source material was blood. Receptors originate from a person between 18 and 75 years old in good health.

This chain joins TRBV2 and TRBJ1-2, with D uncertain. Per germline, CDR1 SNHLY and CDR2 FYNNEI. With 4 bases removed from V and 10 bases from J, the gap between germline ends came to 7 bases. The CDR3 is 10 amino acids. DNA of the CDR3: TGTGCCAGCAGTGGGCAGCACTACACCTTC. This gives the protein CASSGQHYTF. Combining the CDR3 with reference TRBV2 and TRBJ1-2 gives the whole variable domain EPEVTQTPSHQVTQMGQEVILRCVPISNHLYFYWYRQILGQKVEFLVSFYNNEISEKSEIFDDQFSVERPDGSNFTLKIRSTKLEDSAMYFCASSGQHYTFGSGTRLTVV.

The rearrangement uses TRBV7-2 and TRBJ2-5; D uncertain. Germline CDR1 reads SGHTA; CDR2 reads FQGNSA. The V and J ends lost 1 base and 5 bases respectively, with 8 bases between them. The CDR3 contains 13 residues. The CDR3 DNA sequence: TGTGCCAGCAGCTTAGGGTGGTTCGAGACCCAGTACTTC. It codes for CASSLGWFETQYF.

The rearrangement uses TRBV18 and TRBJ2-2; TRBD2 agrees at 9 bases. Germline CDR1 is KGHSH and CDR2 is LQKENI. The CDR3 covers 14 residues. V lost 3 bases to trimming and J lost 7 bases; unmatched junction nucleotides: 3. The CDR3 bases are TGTGCCAGCTCACCGCTAGCGGGAAACGGGGAGCTGTTTTTT. Translation: CASSPLAGNGELFF.

V is TRBV9 and J is TRBJ2-5, with 7 bases aligning to TRBD2. The V segment lost 4 bases and the J segment 1 base; nucleotides outside the gene matches: 4. Germline V CDR1 and CDR2: SGDLS, YYNGEE. The CDR3 extends over 14 amino acids. CDR3 residues: CASSLSSGQETQYF. CDR3 sequence (DNA): TGTGCCAGCAGCTTATCTAGCGGCCAAGAGACCCAGTACTTC. Drawing the rest from reference TRBV9 and TRBJ2-5, the complete variable domain is DSGVTQTPKHLITATGQRVTLRCSPRSGDLSVYWYQQSLDQGLQFLIQYYNGEERAKGNILERFSAQQFPDLHSELNLSSLELGDSALYFCASSLSSGQETQYFGPGTRLLVL.

The gene calls are TRBV20-1 and TRBJ2-5; D call uncertain. Trimming took 7 bases from V and 1 from J, leaving 7 bases between them. The CDR3 is 11 amino acids. Germline V lookup: CDR1 DFQATT, CDR2 SNEGSKA (reference sequence). The CDR3 loop reads CSGEIQETQYF. For the CDR3, the DNA is TGCAGTGGAGAGATCCAAGAGACCCAGTACTTC.

The chain carries TRBV6-1 and TRBJ2-7; D remains unclear. Looked up from germline, CDR1 is MNHNS and CDR2 is SASEGT. The CDR3 length is 14 residues. Trimming took off 0 bases at V and 3 bases at J, with 9 bases between the two ends. The CDR3 bases are TGTGCCAGCAGTGAAGCTTGGGCGTACTACGAGCAGTACTTC. Translating it yields CASSEAWAYYEQYF.

The chain has TRBV30 and TRBJ1-2; no clear D. Trimming removed 5 bases from V and 8 bases from J, with 3 bases in between. Germline V gene sequence: CDR1 GTSNPN, CDR2 SVGIG (reference sequence). The CDR3 covers 8 residues. In DNA, the CDR3 is TGTGCCTGGGAGGGCTACACCTTC. Translating it yields CAWEGYTF. Combining the CDR3 with reference TRBV30 and TRBJ1-2 gives the whole variable domain SQTIHQWPATLVQPVGSPLSLECTVEGTSNPNLYWYRQAAGRGLQLLFYSVGIGQISSEVPQNLSASRPQDRQFILSSKKLLLSDSGFYLCAWEGYTFGSGTRLTVV.

This chain uses TRBV7-2 with TRBJ1-2; 7 bases are a match to TRBD1. The germline gives CDR1 SGHTA, CDR2 FQGNSA. Trimming removed 5 bases from V and 1 base from J; junction bases left unmatched: 7. CDR3 length: 15 residues. Here the CDR3 reads CASSGNTGVNYGYTF. The CDR3 coding sequence is TGTGCCAGCAGCGGGAATACAGGGGTTAACTATGGCTACACCTTC.

A single count supports this clone. The junction differs from germline at one of its ends, possibly a read error. The chain joins TRBV5-1 to TRBJ1-1, with D hard to call. Germline-derived CDR1 and CDR2 are SGHRS and YFSETQ. The length of the CDR3 is 12 residues. The CDR3 is CASSKRSGETFF. The CDR3 DNA follows: TGCGCCAGCAGCAAACGGAGCGGTGAAACTTTCTTT.

The chain uses TRBV5-4 and TRBJ1-3; D unresolved. Looked up from germline, CDR1 is SGHNT and CDR2 is YYREEE (reference sequence). The CDR3 extends over 15 amino acids. V was cut by 1 base and J by 4 bases, with 12 bases left in between. This CDR3 reads CASSLSGVRGNTIYF. In DNA, the CDR3 is TGTGCCAGCAGCTTGTCGGGAGTACGGGGAAACACCATATATTTT.

The rearrangement joins TRBV5-1 to TRBJ2-5, with 7 bases that match TRBD1. The end of the DNA is better explained by TRBJ2-7, so the J call may be wrong. Looked up from germline, CDR1 is SGHRS and CDR2 is YFSETQ. This CDR3 comprises 15 residues. CDR3 in DNA: TGCGCCAGCAGCTTACACAGGGGATTCATCTACGAGCAGTACTTC. As protein: CASSLHRGFIYEQYF.

The chain recombines TRBV5-1 with TRBJ2-5, with D unclear. Trimming shortened V by 4 bases and J by 5 bases, and 12 bases separated the two germline ends. The CDR3 consists of 13 residues. CDR1 and CDR2 (germline): SGHRS, YFSETQ. CDR3 in amino acids: CASSRGEWETQYF. In nucleotides, the CDR3 is TGCGCCAGCAGCCGCGGAGAGTGGGAGACCCAGTACTTC.

The V gene is TRBV10-3, the J gene TRBJ1-1; D is unclear. The germline V gene has CDR1 ENHRY and CDR2 SYGVKD. V was shortened by 0 bases and J by 0 bases, with 5 bases between the two germline ends. CDR3 size: 14 residues. The CDR3 loop reads CAISESAVNTEAFF. The CDR3 coding sequence is TGTGCCATCAGTGAGTCTGCGGTGAACACTGAAGCTTTCTTT.

This clone came up a few times. The chain combines TRBV5-1 with TRBJ1-1, with D tentatively TRBD1 (6 bases). With 0 bases removed from V and 1 base from J, the gap between germline ends came to 7 bases. CDR1 and CDR2 from the germline V gene are SGHRS and YFSETQ. The CDR3 spans 14 residues. For the CDR3, the DNA is TGCGCCAGCAGCTTGGCAGGGGCGAACACTGAAGCTTTCTTT. This codes for CASSLAGANTEAFF.

The chain couples TRBV7-9 to TRBJ2-7, with D tentatively TRBD1 or TRBD2 (5 bases each). The ends were cut back, 1 base at V and 0 bases at J, with 10 bases in the middle. This CDR3 comprises 15 residues. Germline CDR1 reads SEHNR; CDR2 reads FQNEAQ (reference sequence). The CDR3 protein is CASSLGDASSYEQYF. CDR3 nucleotide sequence: TGTGCCAGCAGCTTAGGGGACGCGAGCTCCTACGAGCAGTACTTC.

The chain has TRBV5-4 and TRBJ2-3; tentatively, D is TRBD2 (6 bases). CDR3 length equals 15 residues. The germline V and J ends were trimmed by 0 bases and 0 bases, with 8 bases remaining between them. In germline, CDR1 is SGHNT, CDR2 YYREEE (reference sequence). CDR3 sequence: CASSLGGTSTDTQYF. The CDR3 DNA follows: TGTGCCAGCAGCTTGGGGGGGACTAGCACAGATACGCAGTATTTT.

J is TRBJ2-5 and V is TRBV18; 10 nucleotides align to TRBD2. Germline loops: CDR1 KGHSH, CDR2 LQKENI. With V trimmed by 3 bases and J by 4 bases, 5 bases remained unmatched. The CDR3 has 15 amino acids. This CDR3 reads CASSPLAGARETQYF. In DNA, the CDR3 is TGTGCCAGCTCACCCCTAGCGGGGGCGCGAGAGACCCAGTACTTC.

This clone came up once. The genes are TRBV25-1 and TRBJ1-6; 9 bases are shared with TRBD1. The CDR3 loop spans 16 amino acids. Trimming took 0 bases from V and 7 from J; bases not matched to a gene: 4. Germline values: CDR1 MGHDK, CDR2 SYGVNS. The CDR3 reads CASSEYAGTGNSPLHF. In DNA form, the CDR3 reads TGTGCCAGCAGTGAATATGCGGGGACAGGGAATTCACCCCTCCACTTT.

The rearrangement uses TRBV7-3 and TRBJ1-4; TRBD1 agrees at 11 bases. V gave up 0 bases and J gave up 2 bases; unmatched junction bases: 5. The CDR3 has 18 residues. Per germline, CDR1 SGHTA and CDR2 FQGTGA. The CDR3 region is CASSLTGGQGATNEKLFF. For the CDR3, the DNA is TGTGCCAGCAGCTTAACGGGTGGACAGGGGGCGACTAATGAAAAACTGTTTTTT.

The chain uses TRBV5-1 and TRBJ2-7; no reliable D call. The CDR3 is 14 amino acids. V lost 0 bases and J lost 6, with 13 bases in between. The germline CDR1 and CDR2 sequences are SGHRS and YFSETQ. CDR3 coding DNA: TGCGCCAGCAGCTTGGCAGACGGTCTGGGCGAGCAGTACTTC. This translates into CASSLADGLGEQYF.

The genes are TRBV28 and TRBJ2-7, with 8 nucleotides matching TRBD1. With 6 bases clipped from V and 0 bases from J, the junction kept 7 bases outside the gene matches. The CDR3 extends over 15 amino acids. Germline CDR1 and CDR2: MDHEN and SYDVKM. The DNA of the CDR3 is TGTGCCAGCAGCATGGACAGGGCGAGCTCCTACGAGCAGTACTTC. Translation: CASSMDRASSYEQYF.